This T cell receptor (beta chain) was recovered during a study of blood T cell repertoires in COVID-19. About the research overall: Spain, Italy and the United States supplied samples that represented acute and convalescent COVID-19.

Original methodology: Using reference gene primer amplification, nucleated cell counts were estimated. The protocol was immunoSEQ multiplex PCR, while the TCRdb copy is restricted to in-frame clones and leaves out a portion. Clone size and the V and J calls come from that table; the DNA yielded D and trimming. The data hold 210,000 or so clones, with roughly 86% observed a single time. The CDR3 is 17 amino acids. Germline V CDR1 and CDR2: SQVTM, ANQGSEA. The ends lost 7 bases at V and 3 bases at J; junction bases unmatched: 12. Sequencing was performed on peripheral blood. V gene TRBV29-1 combines with J gene TRBJ2-3; 14 bases agree with TRBD2. This sequence was found in a woman in her 70s with active or convalescent COVID-19. This CDR3 is CSADTQRTSGRTDTQYF. The CDR3 region has the DNA TGCAGCGCTGACACACAACGGACTAGCGGGAGGACAGATACGCAGTATTTT.